The sequence of this T cell receptor (beta chain) was determined in a study of T-cell memory formation after mild COVID-19. In the study overall: TCR clusters were mostly donor specific.

This clonotype turned up a few times. cDNA libraries for TCR alpha and TCR beta, carrying sample barcodes and UMIs, came from 5'RACE with constant-segment primers. TCRdb re-called the 5' RACE reads with MiXCR, one entry per CDR3 protein. The sample carries about 560,000 distinct CDR3 sequences, 15% to 20% recorded once. V dropped 6 bases and J dropped 8 bases, with 13 bases sitting between them. This CDR3 contains 12 residues. The genes are TRBV12-3 or TRBV12-4 and TRBJ1-1; the D gene is possibly TRBD1 (6 bases). Sequenced: PBMCs or a T cell subset sorted from them (not recorded which). This TCR derives from an adult woman who had mild COVID-19 (a few samples of this study predate the infection). Cell type and time point are not known. CDR3: CASRRRTAEAFF. For the CDR3, the DNA is TGTGCCAGCAGGCGCCGGACAGCCGAAGCTTTCTTT.